The present T cell receptor (beta chain) was sequenced within a study of T cells in Graves' hyperthyroidism and ophthalmopathy. Of note for this clonotype: Given a much more abundant clone one base away, this may be a read error.

RNA transcripts were the template for amplifying TCR beta CDR3 regions. The HTBI primer set served for first-round RT-PCR of the TCR CDR3. TCRdb called the multiplex PCR reads again in MiXCR, with one record for every CDR3 protein. The data hold a few hundred thousand distinct CDR3 sequences, with more than 15% observed a single time. CDR3 length: 12 residues. V dropped 8 bases and J dropped 8; count of bases not matched to a gene: 6. On the basis of clinical symptoms, serum thyroxine and TRAb, thyroid ultrasound and orbital computed tomography, diagnoses were made. V gene TRBV12-3 or TRBV12-4 combines with J gene TRBJ2-1, with 7 nucleotides matching TRBD1. This clonotype was sampled from a woman in her late teens or twenties with Graves' hyperthyroidism that later progressed to Graves' ophthalmopathy. The sequencing sample was made of blood. The chain's CDR3 is CASVETGHEQFF. The CDR3 region has the DNA TGTGCCAGCGTTGAGACAGGGCATGAGCAGTTCTTC.